The clone carrying this T cell receptor (beta chain) was detected only a few times. The antigen is not known. These data come from a study of siplizumab effects on memory and regulatory T cells. General observations from the study: A minor fraction of alloreactive clones, and no more, mapped to unstimulated subsets.

Germline values: CDR1 MGHDK, CDR2 SYGVNS. V lost 5 bases and J 3 bases, leaving 4 bases between the germline ends. The CDR3 has 11 amino acids. Clones were read by immunoSEQ multiplex PCR, and TCRdb kept only the in-frame ones, dropping some. The repertoire holds over 55,000 clones, with over 80% as singletons. The sample taken for sequencing was memory CD4+ T cells sorted from blood. This receptor was taken from a human donor in good health. The chain uses TRBV25-1 and TRBJ1-1, with D unclear. DNA for the CDR3: TGTGCCAGCAGTTATTACACTGAAGCTTTCTTT. Amino acids: CASSYYTEAFF.